This T cell receptor (beta chain) was retrieved from a study of response to subunit inactivated influenza vaccine. TCRdb passed the RT-PCR reads through MiXCR, listing each CDR3 protein once. The table shows approximately 500,000 distinct CDR3 sequences, with around 21% occurring only once. This CDR3 comprises 17 residues. Germline CDR1 SNHLY, CDR2 FYNNEI. Between the trimmed V and J ends, which lost 3 bases and 2 bases, there was a span of 16 bases. These records were also assigned to another study, of T cells expressing NK-cell markers. That work adds: As the method of synthesis, 5'RACE template switching with UMIs yielded TCR beta cDNA. Dominant NKG2C+ clonotypes were found to form about 1.0-7.5% of CD8+ T cells in a handful of donors.

The sequence came from a man in his forties or fifties who received an inactivated influenza vaccine. Sequencing was performed on CD4+ T cells sorted from PBMCs, taken roughly 12 days after vaccination. This chain links TRBV2 with TRBJ2-2; a weak D match, TRBD1 (5 bases). CDR3 DNA: TGTGCCAGCAGTGATTATTTCTTGGACAAAAACACCGGGGAGCTGTTTTTT. It translates to CASSDYFLDKNTGELFF.